A selection of T cell receptor beta chains follows, all from one sample in a study of OX40 agonist ivuxolimab in advanced cancers. The method was immunoSEQ multiplex PCR; TCRdb's version includes in-frame clones alone and lacks a portion of them. The sample includes some 100,000 clones, about nine tenths of them seen just once. The sample in question was CD4+ or CD8+ T cells sorted from blood, obtained in a trial of the OX40 agonist ivuxolimab. The receptors shown here come from an adult with an advanced solid tumor such as melanoma, head and neck, liver or kidney cancer. Both conserved end residues are trimmed from each CDR3. A clone size is listed for some rows: how often the clone was seen (once, few, many), or a class if it is expanded.

CDR3aa: ASSPSGLAGGIEQF
v_gene: TRBV19
len: 14
abundance: -

CDR3aa: ASSFLGAEQF
v_gene: TRBV6-5
len: 10
abundance: -

CDR3aa: ASSPLGRQLYEQY
v_gene: TRBV27
len: 13
abundance: -

CDR3aa: ASSLEAGMGETQY
v_gene: TRBV4-3
len: 13
abundance: once

CDR3aa: ASSSAPGLSSYEQY
v_gene: TRBV7-9
len: 14
abundance: -

CDR3aa: ASSGAVGGPQY
v_gene: TRBV9
len: 11
abundance: -

CDR3aa: ASSQADRVRPGYT
v_gene: TRBV4-1
len: 13
abundance: -

CDR3aa: ASSERQGVGETQY
v_gene: TRBV6-1
len: 13
abundance: few

CDR3aa: ASSFTGLSTDTQY
v_gene: TRBV5-6
len: 13
abundance: -

CDR3aa: ASSLGGGTEAF
v_gene: TRBV28
len: 11
abundance: -

CDR3aa: ASSSTQLGTQY
v_gene: TRBV6-5
len: 11
abundance: -

CDR3aa: ASSLGSRQKETQY
v_gene: TRBV5-1
len: 13
abundance: -

CDR3aa: ASSYSWTGGAKTQY
v_gene: TRBV6-5
len: 14
abundance: -

CDR3aa: ASSIIGGGAKNIQY
v_gene: TRBV19
len: 14
abundance: -

CDR3aa: ASSLEAGRTDTQY
v_gene: TRBV11-3
len: 13
abundance: -

CDR3aa: ASSFSGGETQY
v_gene: TRBV11-3
len: 11
abundance: -

CDR3aa: ASSRELAKTNEQF
v_gene: TRBV5-1
len: 13
abundance: -

CDR3aa: ASSSQGTGELF
v_gene: TRBV5-4
len: 11
abundance: -

CDR3aa: ASSVFTSGGSYNEQF
v_gene: TRBV9
len: 15
abundance: once

CDR3aa: ASSVEGTDYNEQF
v_gene: TRBV9
len: 13
abundance: -

CDR3aa: ASSRGEGNYGYT
v_gene: TRBV7-9
len: 12
abundance: -

CDR3aa: ASSGNGRASYEQY
v_gene: TRBV2
len: 13
abundance: -

CDR3aa: ASSWGTSGRSEQY
v_gene: TRBV7-8
len: 13
abundance: -

CDR3aa: ASSAWAGLYEQY
v_gene: TRBV19
len: 12
abundance: -

CDR3aa: ATRQHYGYT
v_gene: TRBV28
len: 9
abundance: -

CDR3aa: ASSPDRRSEQY
v_gene: TRBV18
len: 11
abundance: -

CDR3aa: ASSGELMNQPQH
v_gene: TRBV7-2
len: 12
abundance: once

CDR3aa: ASSLISGGYTRELF
v_gene: TRBV7-2
len: 14
abundance: -

CDR3aa: ASSFSPSWVSSQETQY
v_gene: TRBV28
len: 16
abundance: -

CDR3aa: ASSQFTYEQY
v_gene: TRBV14
len: 10
abundance: -

CDR3aa: ASSLSRSSYNEQF
v_gene: TRBV5-1
len: 13
abundance: -

CDR3aa: ASSIHRPNTGELF
v_gene: TRBV19
len: 13
abundance: -

CDR3aa: ASSSGTSGYEQY
v_gene: TRBV7-2
len: 12
abundance: few

CDR3aa: ASSLGTSGTGELF
v_gene: TRBV5-8
len: 13
abundance: -

CDR3aa: ASSLGKGLRETQY
v_gene: TRBV5-4
len: 13
abundance: -

CDR3aa: ASSLGTANEKLF
v_gene: TRBV11-2
len: 12
abundance: -

CDR3aa: AWSRGQPNQPQH
v_gene: TRBV30
len: 12
abundance: -

CDR3aa: ASSHLRLGADNEQF
v_gene: TRBV4-1
len: 14
abundance: once

CDR3aa: AISESFNEKLF
v_gene: TRBV10-3
len: 11
abundance: -

CDR3aa: ASSSAGTSSYEQY
v_gene: TRBV7-2
len: 13
abundance: -

CDR3aa: ASSLLPSLTSTDTQY
v_gene: TRBV7-3
len: 15
abundance: -

CDR3aa: ASSRSPEETQY
v_gene: TRBV19
len: 11
abundance: -

CDR3aa: ASSPTTGMGSEAF
v_gene: TRBV7-8
len: 13
abundance: -

CDR3aa: ASSLGSGGMTEAF
v_gene: TRBV5-1
len: 13
abundance: -

CDR3aa: ASSGGLGRTSGFEQF
v_gene: TRBV2
len: 15
abundance: -

CDR3aa: ASRSGTGGDYGYT
v_gene: TRBV6-5
len: 13
abundance: -

CDR3aa: ASSLGLGGGTNEKLF
v_gene: TRBV9
len: 15
abundance: -

CDR3aa: ASSLLAEENEQF
v_gene: TRBV7-3
len: 12
abundance: -

CDR3aa: ASSQQAGGEKLF
v_gene: TRBV7-9
len: 12
abundance: -

CDR3aa: ASSRQTSGTDTQY
v_gene: TRBV7-2
len: 13
abundance: -

CDR3aa: ASSEYVGSGSYNEQF
v_gene: TRBV10-2
len: 15
abundance: once

CDR3aa: ASRRYTGELF
v_gene: TRBV28
len: 10
abundance: -

CDR3aa: ASSLNAGGLANEQF
v_gene: TRBV7-3
len: 14
abundance: -

CDR3aa: ASSQSGLANNYEQF
v_gene: TRBV14
len: 14
abundance: -

CDR3aa: ATSTRQGSTYNEQF
v_gene: TRBV15
len: 14
abundance: few

CDR3aa: ASSPRGDNQPQH
v_gene: TRBV6-1
len: 12
abundance: -